Below are 11 T cell receptor beta chains sequenced from a single sample in a study of T-cell memory formation after mild COVID-19. Each CDR3 protein is one row after TCRdb ran MiXCR on the 5' RACE reads. The sample lists 250,000 to 400,000 distinct CDR3 sequences, over 11% occurring once. Sequenced material: PBMCs or a T cell subset sorted from them (not recorded which). These TCRs come from a young man who had mild COVID-19 (a few samples of this study predate the infection). Cell type and time point are not known.

This clonotype appeared a few times. The CDR3 DNA is TGTGCCAGCAGTGAAGCGCTCCTCCCCACTGAAGCTTTCTTT. Amino acids: CASSEALLPTEAFF. This chain links TRBV2 with TRBJ1-1; D gene unclear. V lost 0 bases and J 4 bases, leaving 9 bases between the germline ends. Germline V gene lookup returns CDR1 SNHLY and CDR2 FYNNEI. There are 14 residues in the CDR3.

The V gene is TRBV11-2, the J gene TRBJ2-6, with D hard to call. Trimming cost V 11 bases and J 2 bases, with 10 bases left between them. Germline V lookup: CDR1 SGHAT, CDR2 FQNNGV. The CDR3 is made up of 13 amino acids. The CDR3 loop is CASTATGANVLTF. Written as DNA, the CDR3 is TGTGCCTCGACGGCGACTGGGGCCAACGTCCTGACTTTC.

This rearrangement joins TRBV7-9 to TRBJ2-5; 12 bases fit TRBD1. This CDR3 has 15 residues. After removal of 6 bases from V and 7 bases from J, the junction contained 9 bases not matched to a gene. Germline V gene lookup returns CDR1 SEHNR and CDR2 FQNEAQ (reference sequence). In nucleotides, the CDR3 is TGTGCCAGCAGTTGGGACAGGGGGCTTTTCGTGACCCAGTACTTC. Translating it yields CASSWDRGLFVTQYF.

This clonotype was detected a few times. The chain joins TRBV7-9 to TRBJ1-4; D is ambiguous. The CDR3 spans 13 residues. The germline gives CDR1 SEHNR, CDR2 FQNEAQ (reference sequence). Trimming pared 1 base from V and 7 bases from J, leaving 7 bases between. The CDR3 reads CASSLGGREKLFF. In DNA, the CDR3 is TGTGCCAGCAGCTTAGGAGGGCGTGAAAAACTGTTTTTT. Filled out from reference TRBV7-9 and TRBJ1-4, the complete variable domain reads DTGVSQNPRHKITKRGQNVTFRCDPISEHNRLYWYRQTLGQGPEFLTYFQNEAQLEKSRLLSDRFSAERPKGSFSTLEIQRTEQGDSAMYLCASSLGGREKLFFGSGTQLSVL.

For the CDR3, the DNA is TGTGCCAGCTTGACAGGGGACTATGGCTACACCTTC. It specifies CASLTGDYGYTF. The chain is built from TRBV6-9 and TRBJ1-2; the match to TRBD1 covers 8 bases. V was pared by 8 bases and J by 3 bases, with 2 bases of the junction left unmatched. Germline CDR1 reads MNHGY; CDR2 reads SVAAGI. The CDR3 is 12 amino acids.

This clonotype was seen at least ten times. The chain joins TRBV18 to TRBJ2-1, with TRBD2 matching 10 bases. Germline V gene data show CDR1 as KGHSH and CDR2 as LQKENI. The CDR3 totals 15 residues. J was trimmed by 7 bases and V by 1 base; bases with no gene match: 4. CDR3 in DNA: TGTGCCAGCTCACCACTGCCAGCGGGGGGGAATGAGCAGTTCTTC. Its protein is CASSPLPAGGNEQFF.

The CDR3: CASSSRLESHTGELFF. As DNA, the CDR3 is TGTGCCAGCAGCTCTCGACTCGAGAGTCACACCGGGGAGCTGTTTTTT. The chain employs TRBV5-6 and TRBJ2-2, with D unresolved. Looked up from germline, CDR1 is SGHDT and CDR2 is YYEEEE. This CDR3 spans 16 amino acids. V was trimmed by 3 bases and J by 3 bases, leaving 15 bases between them.

This clonotype was seen many times. V is TRBV5-1 and J is TRBJ2-5; D is ambiguous. CDR3 length: 14 residues. CDR1 is SGHRS, CDR2 YFSETQ, per germline. Trimming took off 0 bases at V and 4 bases at J, with 10 bases between the two ends. The DNA of the CDR3 is TGCGCCAGCAGCTTGGGTGTCGGGTTAGAGACCCAGTACTTC. It specifies CASSLGVGLETQYF.

There are many counts of this clonotype. V is TRBV5-4 and J is TRBJ2-1; D uncertain. The germline V gene has CDR1 SGHNT and CDR2 YYREEE (reference sequence). There are 14 residues in the CDR3. Trimming shortened V by 2 bases and J by 7 bases, and 13 bases separated the two germline ends. The CDR3 is CASSLAPGWNEQFF. DNA for the CDR3: TGTGCCAGCAGCTTAGCTCCGGGTTGGAATGAGCAGTTCTTC. The full variable domain, in which reference TRBV5-4 and TRBJ2-1 provide the parts outside the CDR3, is ETGVTQSPTHLIKTRGQQVTLRCSSQSGHNTVSWYQQALGQGPQFIFQYYREEENGRGNFPPRFSGLQFPNYSSELNVNALELDDSALYLCASSLAPGWNEQFFGPGTRLTVL.

The rearrangement joins TRBV4-3 to TRBJ2-2; D gene unclear. The CDR3 sequence is 15 residues long. V shed 1 base and J shed 4 bases, with 10 bases lying between them. CDR1 and CDR2 (germline): LGHNA, YSLEER. In nucleotides, the CDR3 is TGCGCCAGCAGCCAAGCCGGGTCGCTCACCGGGGAGCTGTTTTTT. It encodes CASSQAGSLTGELFF.

V and J are TRBV6-6 and TRBJ2-3; 9 nucleotides align to TRBD2. The V gene end was trimmed by 0 bases and the J gene end by 6 bases; junction bases not matched to a gene: 10. CDR1 is MNHNY, CDR2 SVGAGI, per germline (reference sequence). This CDR3 is 17 amino acids long. In DNA, the CDR3 is TGTGCCAGCAGTTACTCGTATCCTAGCGGGGTGGGGGATACGCAGTATTTT. It is translated as CASSYSYPSGVGDTQYF.